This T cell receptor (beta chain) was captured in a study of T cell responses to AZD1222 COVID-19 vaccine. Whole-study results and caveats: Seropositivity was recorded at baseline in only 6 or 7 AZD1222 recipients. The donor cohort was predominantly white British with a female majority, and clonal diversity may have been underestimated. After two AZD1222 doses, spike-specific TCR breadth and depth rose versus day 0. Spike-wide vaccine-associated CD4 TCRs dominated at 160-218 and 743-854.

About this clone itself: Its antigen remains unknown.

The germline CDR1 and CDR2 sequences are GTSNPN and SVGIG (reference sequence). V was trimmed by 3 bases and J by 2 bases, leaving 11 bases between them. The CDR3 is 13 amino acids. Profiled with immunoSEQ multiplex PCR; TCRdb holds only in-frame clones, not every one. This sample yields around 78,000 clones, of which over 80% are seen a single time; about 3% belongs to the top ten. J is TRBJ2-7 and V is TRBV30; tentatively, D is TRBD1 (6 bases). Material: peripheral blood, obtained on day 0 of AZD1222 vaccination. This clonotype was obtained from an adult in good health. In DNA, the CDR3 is TGTGCCTGGAGGATTGACAGGCCCTACGAGCAGTACTTC. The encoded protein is CAWRIDRPYEQYF.